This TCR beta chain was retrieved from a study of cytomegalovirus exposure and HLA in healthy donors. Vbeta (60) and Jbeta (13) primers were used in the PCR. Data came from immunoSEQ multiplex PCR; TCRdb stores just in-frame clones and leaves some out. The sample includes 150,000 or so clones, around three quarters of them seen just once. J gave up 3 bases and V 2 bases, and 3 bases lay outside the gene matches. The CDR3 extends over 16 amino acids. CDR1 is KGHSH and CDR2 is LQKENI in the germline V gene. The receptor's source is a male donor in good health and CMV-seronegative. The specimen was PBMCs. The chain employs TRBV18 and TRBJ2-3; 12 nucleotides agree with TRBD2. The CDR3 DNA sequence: TGTGCCAGCTCACCAACGCTAGCGGGAGGGACAGATACGCAGTATTTT. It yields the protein CASSPTLAGGTDTQYF.